This T cell receptor beta chain originates from a study of T cell responses to AZD1222 COVID-19 vaccine (dated by TCRdb to the early 2020s). Concerning the study at large: TCR sequencing was performed for about 250 trial participants, of whom 200 to 220 were given two doses of AZD1222 and some 26 were given two doses of MenACWY control vaccine. Trial participants were enrolled into age subgroups of 18-55, 56-69 and 70-plus years, which contained about 150, 27 and 61 TCR-sequenced participants, respectively. Summary of the overall study and its limitations: Because no day 14 peak-response samples were available, repertoires were characterized only after the peak T cell response. Vaccine-associated CD4 TCRs spanned the whole spike protein, with dominant responses in regions 160-218 and 743-854. Reportedly, almost half of the unique spike-specific TCRs recognized epitopes lying outside the regions that are mutated in the B.1.351 and B.1.1.7 variants. Conclusions about previously exposed vaccinees were limited because only six or seven AZD1222 recipients were SARS-CoV-2 seropositive at baseline. In the small 56-69-year group, the increase in depth fell short of significance, most likely because of low power. Participants were mostly white British, with more females than males. The authors suggested clonal diversity may have been underestimated. Spike-specific TCR breadth and depth rose significantly after two AZD1222 doses compared with day 0 and with MenACWY recipients.

The time point tag for this specimen amounts to: about 28 days (+/-7) after the second vaccine dose. AZD1222 recipients with second doses at about 4 weeks or about 12 weeks were pooled, because spike-specific TCR depth and breadth did not differ between schedules. Samples from vaccinated people were obtained from the UK trials COV001 and COV002, which included a single-blind randomized controlled phase 2/3 trial of AZD1222 (ChAdOx1 nCoV-19) in healthy adults. Trial participant PBMC samples were collected at day 0 and day 28 after the second dose for TCRbeta chain sequencing. The CDR3 regions of human TCRbeta chains were analyzed by immunosequencing. The published analysis was carried out like this. TCRs in the repertoires were compared against a reference library of SARS-CoV-2-specific TCRs that had been generated with the MIRA antigen-specificity platform. Breadth meant the fraction of unique TCRs that were SARS-CoV-2-associated, whereas depth meant the fraction of total T cells that were SARS-CoV-2-associated. Each spike-specific TCR was assigned to its reactive spike region and to a CD4 or CD8 class using the MIRA data. Log10-transformed breadth and depth values were compared by one-way ANOVA with Sidak's multiple comparisons tests. What TCRdb holds here is the immuneACCESS table cut down to in-frame rearrangements. Part of the clones is not present; checked against another copy, under half of the missing clones reflect an unresolved V gene, and the others are unexplained. The V and J calls and clone size come from that table; D and trimming were worked out from the DNA. Recorded for this sample are 90,000 to 150,000 clones; roughly 87% of them occurred a single time. The ten largest account for approximately 2.6% of the sample.

The germline V gene sets CDR1 to LGHNA and CDR2 to YNFKEQ. Trimming at the junction amounts to 4 bases on V and 3 bases on J, and the germline ends lie 18 bases apart. The CDR3, cysteine through phenylalanine, is 16 amino acids long. Just CDR3 DNA is preserved here, 48 bases in frame from base 1. This clone was detected once. This clone's antigen is unknown. No base-level quality is on record; no much larger clone is a single base apart. The rearrangement combines TRBV4-2 with TRBJ2-5; matching of 6 bases hints at TRBD2 as the D gene. The receptor comes from an adult who received the AZD1222 COVID-19 vaccine. The sample here was peripheral blood, taken 28 days after the second AZD1222 dose. The DNA sequence is as follows: TGTGCCAGCAGCCCCAACGGGGGTCTAGGCGAAGAGACCCAGTACTTC. This yields the protein CASSPNGGLGEETQYF.